This T cell receptor (beta chain) was documented in a study of cytomegalovirus exposure and HLA in healthy donors. This clone was recorded once. Germline assignment: CDR1 MGHDK and CDR2 SYGVNS. V was clipped by 6 bases and J by 0 bases, with 14 bases between them. This CDR3 contains 15 residues. PCR involved 60 Vbeta and 13 Jbeta primers. TCRdb's copy holds only in-frame clones and misses some; the assay was immunoSEQ multiplex PCR. The table shows about 97,000 clones, with 70% to 80% occurring only once. The clonotype comes from a male donor in good health and CMV-seropositive. The V call is TRBV25-1, the J call TRBJ1-1; possible D gene TRBD1, 6 bases. The sample taken for sequencing was PBMCs. In DNA, the CDR3 is TGTGCCAGCAGGGCACCGGGACACATGAACACTGAAGCTTTCTTT. This translates into CASRAPGHMNTEAFF. Full variable domain (rest looked up from reference TRBV25-1 and TRBJ1-1): EADIYQTPRYLVIGTGKKITLECSQTMGHDKMYWYQQDPGMELHLIHYSYGVNSTEKGDLSSESTVSRIRTEHFPLTLESARPSHTSQYLCASRAPGHMNTEAFFGQGTRLTVV.